This entry concerns a single T cell receptor (beta chain). As yet, its antigen is unknown. PCR employed 60 Vbeta and 13 Jbeta primers. Method: immunoSEQ multiplex PCR; TCRdb's copy keeps in-frame clones and lacks some. This sample has around 170,000 clones, with approximately 79% found just once. This entry is derived from a study of cytomegalovirus exposure and HLA in healthy donors. Study outcomes and limitations: Some public TCRs appeared in many individuals, while most sequences were rare. Through in vitro validation, three CMV-associated chains were shown to be specific for CMV antigens.

The length of the CDR3 is 16 residues. In germline, CDR1 is MGHDK, CDR2 SYGVNS. V lost 3 bases, J lost 0 bases, and 14 bases lay in between. Sequencing input: PBMCs. The clonotype originates from a woman between 40 and 50 years old in good health and CMV-seronegative. V and J are TRBV25-1 and TRBJ1-2; a possible D gene is TRBD1 (5 bases). CDR3 loop: CASSDPGRGANYGYTF. The CDR3 bases are TGTGCCAGCAGTGACCCCGGGAGGGGAGCTAACTATGGCTACACCTTC.